This T cell receptor beta chain was recovered during a study of early T cells in non-severe SARS-CoV-2 infection. Study in general: Investigators sequenced bulk RNA drawn from unsorted whole blood, and chains remained unpaired.

TCRdb passed the 5' RACE reads through MiXCR, listing each CDR3 protein once. The data show about 66,000 distinct CDR3 sequences, 8% to 9.5% seen once. Germline V CDR1 and CDR2: LGHDT, YNNKEL (reference sequence). This CDR3 has 13 residues. Deletions cut 4 bases from V and 4 bases from J, with 9 bases between. This clonotype was counted only a few times. The receptor comes from an adult who was a healthcare worker with PCR-confirmed SARS-CoV-2 infection or an uninfected control (not recorded which). Sequenced sample: whole blood. The chain is built from TRBV3-1 and TRBJ2-3, with unresolved D. CDR3 sequence reads: CASSPPPADTQYF. The DNA for the CDR3 is TGTGCCAGCAGCCCGCCCCCGGCAGATACGCAGTATTTT.